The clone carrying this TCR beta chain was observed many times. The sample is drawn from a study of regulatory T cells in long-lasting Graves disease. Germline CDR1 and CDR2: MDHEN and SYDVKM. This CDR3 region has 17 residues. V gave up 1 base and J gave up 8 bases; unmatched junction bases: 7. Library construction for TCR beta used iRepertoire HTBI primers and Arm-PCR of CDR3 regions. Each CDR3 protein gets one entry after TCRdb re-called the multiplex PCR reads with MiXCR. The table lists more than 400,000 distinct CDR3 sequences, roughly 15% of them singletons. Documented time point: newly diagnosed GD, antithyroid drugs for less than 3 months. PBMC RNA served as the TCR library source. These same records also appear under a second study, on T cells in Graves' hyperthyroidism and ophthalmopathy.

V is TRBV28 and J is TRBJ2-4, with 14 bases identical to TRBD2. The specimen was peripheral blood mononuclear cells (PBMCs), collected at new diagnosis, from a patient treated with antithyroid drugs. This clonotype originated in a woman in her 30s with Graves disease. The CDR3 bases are TGTGCCAGCAGTTTATCGAGACTAGCGGGAGGGAGGGACATTCAGTACTTC. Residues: CASSLSRLAGGRDIQYF.